Judged by frequency, the clone carrying this T cell receptor beta chain is medium-sized. Antigen: not known. The sample is drawn from a study of CXCR3-negative and CXCR3-positive naive CD8 T cells. Study outcomes and limitations: Diversity proved comparably high across both naive subsets and much lower in memory CD8+ cells.

Every individual CD8+ T cell subset underwent sorting in triplicate at 300,000 to 350,000 cells apiece. It was by 5' RACE with UMI labels that the TRB cDNA libraries were prepared. Reanalyzing the 5' RACE reads, TCRdb keeps one entry per CDR3 protein, without DNA. The repertoire table contains 25,000 to 35,000 distinct CDR3 sequences. Sequencing used memory CD8+ T cells from blood. The sequence was obtained from a human donor in good health. Some clones in this sample may be carry-over from other donors' samples.

The CDR3 sequence: CASKGIGAYEQYF. V is TRBV14 and J is TRBJ2-7; TCRdb selects TRBD1, and the lack of DNA leaves this call unchecked. The CDR3 has 13 amino acids. In germline, CDR1 is SGHDN, CDR2 FVKESK.